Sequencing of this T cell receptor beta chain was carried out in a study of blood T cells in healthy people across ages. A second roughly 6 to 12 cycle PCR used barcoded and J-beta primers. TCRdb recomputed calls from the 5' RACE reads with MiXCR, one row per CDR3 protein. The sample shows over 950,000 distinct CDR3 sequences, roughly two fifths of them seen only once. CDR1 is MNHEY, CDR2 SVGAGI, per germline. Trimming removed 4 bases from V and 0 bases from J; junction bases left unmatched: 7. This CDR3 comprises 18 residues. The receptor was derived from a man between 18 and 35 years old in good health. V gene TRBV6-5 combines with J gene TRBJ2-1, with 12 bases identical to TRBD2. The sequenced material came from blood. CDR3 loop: CASSSLAGGFGSYNEQFF. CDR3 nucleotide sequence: TGTGCCAGCAGTTCCCTAGCGGGGGGGTTCGGCTCCTACAATGAGCAGTTCTTC.